This T cell receptor beta chain came from a study of human T cells and chemical hapten exposure. At the level of the study: The study sensitized with 2% DPC on a 2 cm by 2 cm patch of upper inner arm skin. There were weekly diphenylcyclopropenone doses to the scalp for patients throughout the approximately 25-week study.

Germline V gene lookup returns CDR1 DFQATT and CDR2 SNEGSKA (reference sequence). The V segment lost 3 bases and the J segment 3 bases; nucleotides outside the gene matches: 7. CDR3 size: 15 residues. As originally analysed: Individual samples carried between roughly 23,224 and 690,600 TCRs, with more than 95,000 as the median. MiXCR was run by TCRdb on the RACE reads, yielding one entry per CDR3 protein. The authors' filters were not applied to this entry. The table includes some 360,000 distinct CDR3 sequences, approximately 5.1% detected once. The time point denotes: pre-sensitization, week 0. Treatment here: therapeutic diphenylcyclopropenone sensitization with weekly scalp DPC. Study-wide findings and caveats: TCRs above 1 in 1000 frequency stayed constant with DPC sensitization.

This clonotype was observed a few times. Its antigen remains unknown. The receptor's source is a woman in her forties or fifties with alopecia areata. Some clones in this sample may be carry-over from other donors' samples. The source was whole blood, collected in connection with sensitization to the hapten diphenylcyclopropenone (DPC). The J gene is TRBJ2-1, the V gene TRBV20-1, with TRBD2 matching over 8 bases. CDR3 DNA: TGCAGTGCTAGGGCCCCTAGCGGGTTCTACAATGAGCAGTTCTTC. This sequence encodes CSARAPSGFYNEQFF.